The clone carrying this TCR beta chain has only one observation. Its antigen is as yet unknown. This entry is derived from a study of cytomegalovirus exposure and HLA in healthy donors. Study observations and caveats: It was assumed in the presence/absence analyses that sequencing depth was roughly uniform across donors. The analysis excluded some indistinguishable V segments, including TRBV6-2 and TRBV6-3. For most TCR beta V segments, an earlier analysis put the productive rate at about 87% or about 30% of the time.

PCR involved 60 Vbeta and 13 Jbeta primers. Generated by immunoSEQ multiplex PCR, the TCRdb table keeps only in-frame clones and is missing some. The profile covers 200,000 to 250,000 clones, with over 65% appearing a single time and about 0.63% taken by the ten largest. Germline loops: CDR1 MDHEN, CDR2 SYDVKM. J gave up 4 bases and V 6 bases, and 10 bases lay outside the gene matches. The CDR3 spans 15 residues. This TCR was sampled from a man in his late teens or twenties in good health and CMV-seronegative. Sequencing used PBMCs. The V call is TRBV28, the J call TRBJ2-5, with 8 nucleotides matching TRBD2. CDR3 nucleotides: TGTGCCAGCAGCTTGCCCCCGGGAGGGGGAGAGACCCAGTACTTC. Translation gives CASSLPPGGGETQYF.